This is a list of T cell receptor beta chains from one sample in a study of blood T cell repertoires in COVID-19. Profiling relied on immunoSEQ multiplex PCR, and the TCRdb table lists in-frame clones only, not all of them. Of 470,000 or so clones in the sample, roughly 85% were seen once. Material for sequencing was PBMCs or T cells enriched from blood (not recorded which). The receptor source for this set is a woman aged 18-29 years with acute COVID-19. The CDR3 runs from the conserved cysteine through the conserved F or W. Each record gives: V gene, J gene, CDR3 protein.

v_call: TRBV11-2
j_call: TRBJ2-3
cdr3_aa: CASSLGTSGATDTQYF

v_call: TRBV7-9
j_call: TRBJ1-1
cdr3_aa: CASSLAAATGLEAFF

v_call: TRBV19
j_call: TRBJ1-4
cdr3_aa: CASRREKGSGATNEKLFF

v_call: TRBV3-1/TRBV3-2
j_call: TRBJ2-7
cdr3_aa: CASSPQGLASHEQYF

v_call: TRBV19
j_call: TRBJ2-2
cdr3_aa: CASSSAGTSSSTGELFF

v_call: TRBV2
j_call: TRBJ1-2
cdr3_aa: CASSTIENYGYTF

v_call: TRBV28
j_call: TRBJ2-7
cdr3_aa: CASNSFYEQYF

v_call: TRBV9
j_call: TRBJ1-5
cdr3_aa: CASSVGDHSNQPQHF

v_call: TRBV27
j_call: TRBJ1-1
cdr3_aa: CASISTGNTEAFF

v_call: TRBV7-2
j_call: TRBJ2-2
cdr3_aa: CASRNSRGLTGELFF

v_call: TRBV6-4
j_call: TRBJ2-2
cdr3_aa: CASSRLAGESGELFF

v_call: TRBV28
j_call: TRBJ1-2
cdr3_aa: CASSSPGGGYTF

v_call: TRBV11-2
j_call: TRBJ1-6
cdr3_aa: CASSSYSPLHF

v_call: TRBV6-5
j_call: TRBJ2-5
cdr3_aa: CASSFARTSGKETQYF

v_call: TRBV5-1
j_call: TRBJ2-7
cdr3_aa: CASSPRAGGYEQYF

v_call: TRBV28
j_call: TRBJ1-6
cdr3_aa: CASSRDTLPLHF

v_call: TRBV19
j_call: TRBJ1-2
cdr3_aa: CASSMEGTNDYTF

v_call: TRBV6-5
j_call: TRBJ1-6
cdr3_aa: CASSRDRERNSPLHF